The clone carrying this T cell receptor (beta chain) was observed at least ten times. Its antigen remains unknown. The source of the sample is a study of T cells after yellow fever vaccination. The CDR3 sequence is 18 residues long. Germline-derived CDR1 and CDR2 are LGHDT and YNNKEL (reference sequence). Between the trimmed V and J ends, which lost 3 bases and 0 bases, there was a span of 15 bases. Regarding the study as a whole: A small proportion of clonotypes was detected in both the CD4 and CD8 compartments.

One entry per CDR3 protein, called by TCRdb with MiXCR from the 5' RACE reads. The sample lists more than 450,000 distinct CDR3 sequences; 21% were seen once. The receptor was isolated from a man aged 18-30 years who received the YFV17D yellow fever vaccine. The chain recombines TRBV3-1 with TRBJ2-6; tentative D call: TRBD2 (6 bases). Material: PBMCs, obtained about 20 days after the first yellow fever vaccination. The CDR3 DNA sequence: TGTGCCAGCAGCCACGGCTCGGGGGAGTCCTCTGGGGCCAACGTCCTGACTTTC. It is translated as CASSHGSGESSGANVLTF.